This T cell receptor beta chain was found in a study of blood T cell repertoires in COVID-19. Study information: Samples representing acute and convalescent COVID-19 were sourced from the United States, Italy and Spain.

Germline-derived CDR1 and CDR2 are MNHEY and SVGEGT. The germline V and J ends were trimmed by 5 bases and 0 bases, with 8 bases remaining between them. The CDR3 runs to 14 residues. This clone was seen a few times. Using immunoSEQ multiplex PCR, the repertoire was profiled, and TCRdb retains in-frame clones only, with some absent. The sample lists some 290,000 clones; about nine tenths were seen once. V and J are TRBV6-2 or TRBV6-3 and TRBJ1-3; D remains ambiguous. The source material was PBMCs or T cells enriched from blood (not recorded which). The receptor comes from a woman between 35 and 50 years old with acute COVID-19. Written as DNA, the CDR3 is TGTGCCAGCAGTCTCCCGTCCTCTGGAAACACCATATATTTT. Protein product: CASSLPSSGNTIYF.